The 11 T cell receptor beta chains listed next were all sequenced from one sample in a study of T cells in Graves' hyperthyroidism and ophthalmopathy. RNA transcripts provided the source from which TCR beta CDR3 regions were amplified. Researchers ran a first-round RT-PCR on the TCR CDR3 using the HTBI primer set. TCRdb used MiXCR to reprocess the multiplex PCR reads, holding one entry per CDR3 protein. The profile shows about 640,000 distinct CDR3 sequences, more than 20% of them singletons. The sample comprised blood. The receptors originated from a man aged 25 to 40 with Graves' ophthalmopathy.

This clonotype was observed many times. The chain recombines TRBV11-2 with TRBJ2-3; D perhaps matches TRBD1 (5 bases). In germline, CDR1 is SGHAT, CDR2 FQNNGV. The CDR3 runs 17 residues. V shed 0 bases and J shed 5 bases, with 18 bases lying between them. CDR3 in amino acids: CASSLDEWQGGRDTQYF. The CDR3 coding sequence is TGTGCCAGCAGCTTAGATGAGTGGCAGGGCGGAAGAGATACGCAGTATTTT.

At least ten counts were recorded for this clonotype. This rearrangement joins TRBV2 to TRBJ1-1; 10 bases fit TRBD1. Germline lookup yields CDR1 SNHLY and CDR2 FYNNEI. Trimming cost V 6 bases and J 5 bases; bases outside gene matches: 3. The CDR3 runs 13 residues. In nucleotides, the CDR3 is TGTGCCAGCAGGGGGACAGGGGTTACTGAAGCTTTCTTT. This sequence encodes CASRGTGVTEAFF.

This chain connects TRBV6-1 to TRBJ2-5, with D maybe TRBD2 (6 bases). CDR3 length: 14 amino acids. Germline V CDR1 and CDR2: MNHNS, SASEGT. Trimming took off 6 bases at V and 5 bases at J, with 16 bases between the two ends. In DNA form, the CDR3 reads TGTGCCAGCAGCGTAACGGGAGAGGGGGAGACCCAGTACTTC. Translated, it gives CASSVTGEGETQYF.

This clonotype was seen a handful of times. The rearrangement joins TRBV7-2 to TRBJ1-1, with a weak D call TRBD1 (5 bases). This CDR3 is built from 16 residues. The germline gives CDR1 SGHTA, CDR2 FQGNSA. Trimming took off 1 base at V and 0 bases at J, with 12 bases between the two ends. The CDR3 here is CASSLGAGWVNTEAFF. The CDR3 DNA sequence: TGTGCCAGCAGCTTAGGGGCAGGGTGGGTGAACACTGAAGCTTTCTTT. Full variable domain (remainder filled in from reference TRBV7-2 and TRBJ1-1): GAGVSQSPSNKVTEKGKDVELRCDPISGHTALYWYRQSLGQGLEFLIYFQGNSAPDKSGLPSDRFSAERTGGSVSTLTIQRTQQEDSAVYLCASSLGAGWVNTEAFFGQGTRLTVV.

This clonotype was counted between two and nine times. The chain joins TRBV6-1 to TRBJ2-4; D gene unclear. The length of the CDR3 is 13 residues. Trimming cost V 3 bases and J 6 bases, with 9 bases left between them. The V gene's germline CDR1 is MNHNS and CDR2 SASEGT. CDR3 in amino acids: CASSEWVLNIQYF. In DNA form, the CDR3 reads TGTGCCAGCAGTGAGTGGGTATTAAACATTCAGTACTTC.

Remarks on this clonotype: A much larger clone differs from this one at a single base, so this may be a read error. The chain carries TRBV18 and TRBJ1-6; D gene ambiguous. The germline V gene encodes CDR1 KGHSH and CDR2 LQKENI. Trimming removed 5 bases from V and 6 bases from J, with 11 bases in between. This CDR3 is 14 amino acids long. The CDR3 DNA follows: TGTGCCAGCTCAACCGGGATAGCTAATTCACCCCTCCACTTT. This gives the protein CASSTGIANSPLHF.

The CDR3 DNA reads as TGTGCCAGCAGTGGCCAGCGGGCGATTTTAGATACGCAGTATTTT. Protein: CASSGQRAILDTQYF. The rearrangement uses TRBV2 and TRBJ2-3, with a weak D call TRBD2 (6 bases). CDR1 and CDR2 (germline): SNHLY, FYNNEI. V dropped 4 bases and J dropped 5 bases, with 16 bases sitting between them. This CDR3 has 15 amino acids.

This clonotype was seen at least ten times. The rearrangement uses TRBV7-9 and TRBJ2-7; D might be TRBD1 or TRBD2, each matching 5 bases. This CDR3 comprises 14 residues. V gave up 5 bases and J gave up 0 bases, with 11 bases separating them. In germline, CDR1 is SEHNR, CDR2 FQNEAQ (reference sequence). The CDR3 loop reads CASSRPGSSYEQYF. The CDR3 DNA reads TGTGCCAGCAGCAGGCCAGGGAGCTCCTACGAGCAGTACTTC. Drawing the rest from reference TRBV7-9 and TRBJ2-7, the complete variable domain is DTGVSQNPRHKITKRGQNVTFRCDPISEHNRLYWYRQTLGQGPEFLTYFQNEAQLEKSRLLSDRFSAERPKGSFSTLEIQRTEQGDSAMYLCASSRPGSSYEQYFGPGTRLTVT.

The genes are TRBV19 and TRBJ2-7; 10 bases are a match to TRBD2. CDR1 and CDR2 (germline): LNHDA, SQIVND (reference sequence). The CDR3 runs 15 residues. Unmatched junction bases numbered 11, after V lost 5 bases and J lost 7 bases. CDR3 DNA sequence: TGTGCCAGTAGTCCTCAACCGGGACTAGCGTGGGAGCAGTACTTC. Translated, it gives CASSPQPGLAWEQYF.

V gene TRBV5-1 combines with J gene TRBJ2-7; D is perhaps TRBD1 (7 bases). This CDR3 has 14 residues. Germline V lookup: CDR1 SGHRS, CDR2 YFSETQ. V was trimmed by 3 bases and J by 6 bases, leaving 16 bases between them. The DNA for the CDR3 is TGCGCCAGCAGCTCCCAGGGGGGTTTTGGCGAGCAGTACTTC. It encodes CASSSQGGFGEQYF.

In this sample, this clonotype turned up a few times. The CDR3 nucleotides are TGCAGTGCTATCCCCCACCGGGACGTCGTTTCGGGGGGCCTACTCGAGCAGTACTTC. This gives the protein CSAIPHRDVVSGGLLEQYF. The genes are TRBV20-1 and TRBJ2-7; possibly TRBD2 for D (7 bases). From germline, CDR1 is DFQATT and CDR2 SNEGSKA (reference sequence). V lost 4 bases to trimming and J lost 6 bases, with 34 bases between them. This CDR3 is 19 amino acids long.